Described below is a single T cell receptor beta chain sequence and its context. No antigen is known for it. The donors were healthy bone marrow donors. These data come from a study of cytomegalovirus exposure and HLA in healthy donors. General study findings and limits: In vitro assays verified that a few CMV-associated chains recognized CMV antigens specifically. In a later analysis, TCR beta V- and J-gene trimming showed a link to a missense DCLRE1C variant.

60 Vbeta and 13 Jbeta primers were used in PCR. The assay was immunoSEQ multiplex PCR, and TCRdb's table has in-frame clones only and misses some. The sample gives some 170,000 clones, around 83% of which show up once; less than 5% is in the top ten. The CDR3 length is 13 residues. Germline lookup yields CDR1 MDHEN and CDR2 SYDVKM. V lost 3 bases, J lost 8 bases, and 11 bases lay in between. Sequencing was performed on PBMCs. The TCR comes from a man in his fifties in good health and CMV-seropositive. This chain connects TRBV28 to TRBJ2-1; D may be TRBD1 (5 bases). The CDR3 here is CASSLGRAYEQFF. DNA for the CDR3: TGTGCCAGCAGTTTGGGCAGGGCCTATGAGCAGTTCTTC.